This entry features one T cell receptor (beta chain) sequence. Its antigen is unidentified. The CDR3 length is 13 residues. V lost 5 bases and J 6 bases, leaving 14 bases between the germline ends. Germline assignment: CDR1 DFQATT and CDR2 SNEGSKA (reference sequence). This record belongs to a study of CD8 T cells in ankylosing spondylitis. In TCRdb, the 5' RACE reads were re-called with MiXCR into one record per CDR3 protein. The sample holds more than 650,000 distinct CDR3 sequences; 12% are singletons and the top ten take about 0.49%. General study results and limits: Characteristic, it appeared, of ankylosing spondylitis blood was a TCR beta motif of seven or eight highly homologous variants.

This chain uses TRBV20-1 with TRBJ2-1, with D possibly called TRBD1 or TRBD2 (5 bases each). The source is a male donor with ankylosing spondylitis. The sequenced sample consisted of blood, either unsorted or a sorted T cell fraction (not recorded which). CDR3 DNA sequence: TGCAGTGCTGACCACCGGGGCTTCAATGAGCAGTTCTTC. Amino acid sequence: CSADHRGFNEQFF.